The 21 T cell receptor beta chains listed next were all sequenced from one sample in a study of metastatic and nonmetastatic thyroid tumors. TCRdb re-analyzed the PCR reads through MiXCR. The table lists tens of thousands of clones, under 15% of them singletons. Thyroid surgery had not been preceded by any treatment in any patient. Sequencing was performed on blood. The source of these receptors is a female donor with papillary thyroid cancer or a benign thyroid nodule (not recorded which). Some clones in this sample may be carry-over from other donors' samples.

This clone was detected many times. The rearrangement uses TRBV9 and TRBJ2-5, with 13 bases aligning to TRBD2. There are 15 residues in the CDR3. Per the germline V gene, CDR1 is SGDLS and CDR2 is YYNGEE. J lost 5 bases, V lost 4 bases, and 5 bases had no gene match. The CDR3 loop is CASSPGLAGWETQYF. In nucleotides, the CDR3 is TGTGCCAGCAGCCCGGGACTAGCGGGGTGGGAGACCCAGTACTTC.

In this sample, this clone is medium-sized. The chain combines TRBV28 with TRBJ2-7, with a tentative D call TRBD2 (6 bases). In germline, CDR1 is MDHEN, CDR2 SYDVKM. CDR3 length equals 17 residues. Deletions cut 5 bases from V and 1 base from J, with 21 bases between. CDR3 in amino acids: CASSPFSRTTNSYEQYF. In DNA form, the CDR3 reads TGTGCCAGCAGTCCCTTCTCCCGGACTACCAATTCCTACGAGCAGTACTTC.

Many counts were recorded for this clone. The gene calls are TRBV5-6 and TRBJ2-1, with D tentatively TRBD1 (5 bases). Trimming took 4 bases from V and 8 from J, leaving 16 bases between them. The CDR3 is 14 amino acids. The germline V gene has CDR1 SGHDT and CDR2 YYEEEE. This chain's CDR3 is CASSPKARAHEQFF. The CDR3 nucleotides are TGTGCCAGCAGCCCCAAAGCCAGGGCCCATGAGCAGTTCTTC.

This clone has at least ten counts. This may stem from a read error, because a much larger clone lies one nucleotide away. J is TRBJ2-7 and V is TRBV6-1; tentatively, D is TRBD2 (6 bases). From germline, CDR1 is MNHNS and CDR2 SASEGT. The length of the CDR3 is 14 residues. V lost 5 bases to trimming and J lost 3 bases, with 14 bases between them. In DNA, the CDR3 is TGTGCCAGCAGTTCCCGTTGGACTAACTACGAGCAGTACTTC. Encoded protein: CASSSRWTNYEQYF.

This clone was observed many times. The chain is built from TRBV7-6 and TRBJ2-5, with D unclear. The CDR3 extends over 12 amino acids. The V gene's germline CDR1 is SGHVS and CDR2 FNYEAQ. V lost 1 base, J lost 6 bases, and 6 bases lay in between. The CDR3 sequence is CASSLGSQTQYF. The DNA of the CDR3 is TGTGCCAGCAGCTTAGGAAGCCAGACCCAGTACTTC.

Of note for this clone: Compared with germline, one end of the junction differs, possibly owing to a read error. This sequence joins TRBV7-2 and TRBJ2-7, with D maybe TRBD1 (5 bases). This CDR3 has 14 amino acids. From germline, CDR1 is SGHTA and CDR2 FQGNSA. The CDR3 region has the DNA TGCGCCATCAGCTTCTGTGGCGGACACTACGAGCAGTACTTC. This encodes CAISFCGGHYEQYF.

Judged by abundance, this clone is medium-sized. V usage is TRBV28 and J usage is TRBJ2-7, with 8 bases fitting TRBD2. With V trimmed by 5 bases and J by 1 base, 7 bases remained unmatched. The CDR3 totals 15 residues. Germline V gene lookup returns CDR1 MDHEN and CDR2 SYDVKM. The CDR3 here is CASSRSGKVSYEQYF. The CDR3 nucleotides are TGTGCCAGCAGTCGTAGCGGGAAGGTATCCTACGAGCAGTACTTC. Variable domain in full (rest from reference TRBV28 and TRBJ2-7): DVKVTQSSRYLVKRTGEKVFLECVQDMDHENMFWYRQDPGLGLRLIYFSYDVKMKEKGDIPEGYSVSREKKERFSLILESASTNQTSMYLCASSRSGKVSYEQYFGPGTRLTVT.

This clone was detected ten times or more. This chain joins TRBV5-4 and TRBJ2-1; perhaps D is TRBD1 or TRBD2 (6 bases each). Germline values: CDR1 SGHNT, CDR2 YYREEE (reference sequence). The CDR3 consists of 16 residues. Trimming shortened V by 2 bases and J by 3 bases, and 15 bases separated the two germline ends. The CDR3 DNA sequence: TGTGCCAGCAGCTTCCGGGACACCGGGGGCTACAATGAGCAGTTCTTC. This encodes CASSFRDTGGYNEQFF.

This clone was picked up many times. The chain uses TRBV16 and TRBJ1-4; D is undetermined. The germline CDR1 and CDR2 sequences are KGHSY and FQNENV. Trimming left V 4 bases short and J 5 bases short, with 14 bases between. CDR3 length equals 15 residues. CDR3 sequence: CASSPGRLQNEKLFF. The DNA of the CDR3 is TGTGCCAGCAGCCCCGGCCGGCTTCAAAATGAAAAACTGTTTTTT.

The sample holds many counts of this clone. V gene TRBV27 combines with J gene TRBJ2-3; 16 bases are a match to TRBD2. The J segment lost 10 bases and the V segment lost 6 bases, leaving 10 bases of the junction unmatched. Germline V lookup: CDR1 MNHEY, CDR2 SMNVEV (reference sequence). The CDR3 has 16 amino acids. CDR3 DNA: TGTGCCAGCAGCCTCGGGACTAGCGGGAGGGAGGTCGCGCAGTATTTT. Residues: CASSLGTSGREVAQYF.

This clone occurred many times. The chain links TRBV14 to TRBJ1-1; no definite D call. The CDR3 has 14 residues. V was clipped by 2 bases and J by 4 bases, with 11 bases between them. The germline CDR1 and CDR2 sequences are SGHDN and FVKESK. CDR3 amino acids: CASSQFGLGTEAFF. The CDR3 bases are TGTGCCAGCAGCCAATTCGGCCTTGGCACTGAAGCTTTCTTT.

The chain combines TRBV20-1 with TRBJ1-6; D gene ambiguous. In germline, CDR1 is DFQATT, CDR2 SNEGSKA (reference sequence). CDR3 length: 14 amino acids. V gave up 6 bases and J gave up 4 bases, with 13 bases separating them. In DNA, the CDR3 is TGCAGTGCGGGTCGGGCCCAGTATAATTCACCCCTCCACTTT. It encodes CSAGRAQYNSPLHF.

This clone was seen many times. The rearrangement links TRBV6-1 to TRBJ2-1, with 12 bases that match TRBD2. V was clipped by 7 bases and J by 6 bases; unmatched bases: 10. Germline V lookup: CDR1 MNHNS, CDR2 SASEGT. The CDR3 is 16 amino acids. The CDR3 region has the DNA TGTGCCAGCAATCGAGAGGGACTAGCGGGCGCCAATGAGCAGTTCTTC. Its protein product is CASNREGLAGANEQFF.

This clone came up a few times. V usage is TRBV6-1 and J usage is TRBJ2-3, with D perhaps being TRBD1 or TRBD2 (5 bases each). V dropped 7 bases and J dropped 2 bases, with 19 bases sitting between them. Germline CDR1 MNHNS, CDR2 SASEGT. CDR3 size: 16 residues. CDR3 sequence reads: CASNPGPGPITDTQYF. CDR3 bases: TGTGCCAGCAATCCGGGGCCAGGACCAATCACAGATACGCAGTATTTT.

This clone was recorded at least ten times. V gene TRBV6-2 or TRBV6-3 combines with J gene TRBJ1-1, with a possible D match to TRBD1 (5 bases). Germline CDR1 MNHEY, CDR2 SVGEGT. The CDR3 consists of 13 residues. Trimming cost V 4 bases and J 5 bases, with 11 bases left between them. The CDR3: CASSFTEGTEAFF. The CDR3 coding sequence is TGTGCCAGCAGTTTCACGGAGGGGACTGAAGCTTTCTTT.

This clone was seen many times. V and J are TRBV28 and TRBJ1-2; 7 positions match TRBD1. J gave up 7 bases and V 4 bases, and 3 bases lay outside the gene matches. The CDR3 is 12 residues long. The germline V gene encodes CDR1 MDHEN and CDR2 SYDVKM. CDR3 coding DNA: TGTGCCAGCAGTTCAGGGGGGGGTGGCTACACCTTC. Translation: CASSSGGGGYTF.

Many counts were recorded for this clone. The chain carries TRBV3-1 and TRBJ2-5; 8 nucleotides agree with TRBD2. This CDR3 is built from 13 residues. The germline V gene encodes CDR1 LGHDT and CDR2 YNNKEL (reference sequence). V dropped 5 bases and J dropped 5; count of bases not matched to a gene: 4. The CDR3 sequence: CASSGGRRETQYF. The CDR3, as DNA: TGTGCCAGCAGCGGCGGGAGGAGGGAGACCCAGTACTTC.

CDR3 nucleotides: TGTGCCACCCTAACAAACGAGCAGTACTTC. This codes for CATLTNEQYF. The gene calls are TRBV6-2 or TRBV6-3 and TRBJ2-7; D remains unclear. There are 10 residues in the CDR3. Looked up from germline, CDR1 is MNHEY and CDR2 is SVGEGT. Deletions cut 10 bases from V and 5 bases from J, with 9 bases between.

The chain employs TRBV20-1 and TRBJ2-7; perhaps D is TRBD1 or TRBD2 (6 bases each). Germline values: CDR1 DFQATT, CDR2 SNEGSKA (reference sequence). V was shortened by 3 bases and J by 2 bases, with 14 bases between the two germline ends. The CDR3 is made up of 14 amino acids. The CDR3 bases are TGCAGTGCTAGGTGGGGGGCAGCACCCTACGAGCAGTACTTC. It specifies CSARWGAAPYEQYF.

This clone was found many times. The rearrangement uses TRBV30 and TRBJ1-5; 8 positions agree with TRBD1. The junction had 10 bases not matched to a gene; V was cut back by 3 bases and J by 6 bases. Per the germline V gene, CDR1 is GTSNPN and CDR2 is SVGIG (reference sequence). The CDR3 sequence is 15 residues long. The CDR3 bases are TGTGCCTGGAGCCAGGGCAGGGGGCTGAGTCAGCCCCAGCATTTT. It encodes CAWSQGRGLSQPQHF.

V is TRBV11-3 and J is TRBJ1-5; D is undetermined. CDR1 and CDR2 from the germline V gene are SGHNT and YENEEA. V lost 1 base to trimming and J lost 4 bases, with 8 bases between them. The CDR3 length is 14 residues. CDR3 in amino acids: CASSLAGENQPQHF. The CDR3 DNA sequence: TGTGCCAGCAGCTTAGCGGGAGAGAATCAGCCCCAGCATTTT.